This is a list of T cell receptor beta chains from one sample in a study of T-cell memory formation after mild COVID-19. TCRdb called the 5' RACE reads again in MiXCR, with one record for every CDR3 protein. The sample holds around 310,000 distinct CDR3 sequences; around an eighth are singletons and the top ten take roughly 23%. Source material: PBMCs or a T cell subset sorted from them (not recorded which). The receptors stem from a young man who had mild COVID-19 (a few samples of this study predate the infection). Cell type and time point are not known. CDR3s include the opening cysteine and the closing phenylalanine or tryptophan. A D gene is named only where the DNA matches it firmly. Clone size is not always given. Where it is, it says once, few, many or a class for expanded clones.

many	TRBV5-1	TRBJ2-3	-	CASSPIVRDTQYF	TGCGCCAGCAGCCCTATAGTACGGGATACGCAGTATTTT
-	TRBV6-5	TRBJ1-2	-	CASISPGEESSHF	TGTGCCAGCATCTCTCCCGGGGAGGAGTCCTCTCACTTC
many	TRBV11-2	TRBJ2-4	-	CASSLGARQIQYF	TGTGCCAGCAGCTTAGGGGCCCGACAAATTCAGTACTTC
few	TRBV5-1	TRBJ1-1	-	CASSLDPGRFTEAFF	TGCGCCAGCAGCTTGGATCCAGGGCGGTTCACTGAAGCTTTCTTT
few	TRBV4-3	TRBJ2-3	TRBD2	CASSVGGGQGTDTQYF	TGCGCCAGCAGCGTCGGGGGGGGGCAGGGCACAGATACGCAGTATTTT
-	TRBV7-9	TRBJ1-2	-	CASSLASGRGYGYTF	TGTGCCAGCAGCTTAGCATCAGGGAGGGGCTATGGCTACACCTTC
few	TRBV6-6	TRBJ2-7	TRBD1	CASSYSGTGFEQYF	TGTGCCAGCAGTTACTCCGGGACAGGGTTCGAGCAGTACTTC
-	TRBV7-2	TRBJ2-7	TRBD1	CASSLVDRDEQYF	TGTGCCAGCAGCTTAGTTGACAGGGACGAGCAGTACTTC
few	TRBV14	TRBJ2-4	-	CASSQSRRAGGLAKNIQYF	TGTGCCAGCAGCCAATCGAGGCGGGCAGGAGGTCTAGCCAAAAACATTCAGTACTTC
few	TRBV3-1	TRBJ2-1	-	CASSDIRSNEQFF	TGTGCCAGCAGCGATATCCGGAGCAATGAGCAGTTCTTC
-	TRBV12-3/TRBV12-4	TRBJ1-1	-	CASSFGQGTSAFF	TGTGCCAGCAGTTTTGGCCAGGGAACCTCAGCTTTCTTT
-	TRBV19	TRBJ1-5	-	CASRPPAGPNQPQHF	TGTGCCAGTAGGCCCCCAGCGGGGCCCAATCAGCCCCAGCATTTT
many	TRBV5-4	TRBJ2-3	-	CASSHDNSGLDTQYF	TGTGCCAGCAGCCACGACAATAGCGGTCTAGATACGCAGTATTTT
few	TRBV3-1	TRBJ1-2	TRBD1	CASSLLDRDGYTF	TGTGCCAGCAGCCTCCTTGACAGGGATGGCTACACCTTC
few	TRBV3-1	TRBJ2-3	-	CASSPRMADTQYF	TGTGCCAGCAGCCCTAGGATGGCAGATACGCAGTATTTT
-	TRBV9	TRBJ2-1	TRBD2	CASSGNQRGVYNEQFF	TGTGCCAGCAGCGGAAACCAGCGGGGGGTATACAATGAGCAGTTCTTC
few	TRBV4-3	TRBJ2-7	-	CASSQDRHSYEQYF	TGCGCCAGCAGCCAAGATCGGCACTCCTACGAGCAGTACTTC
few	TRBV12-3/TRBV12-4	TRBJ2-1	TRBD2	CASTPGTSGHNEQFF	TGTGCCAGCACCCCCGGGACTAGCGGCCACAATGAGCAGTTCTTC
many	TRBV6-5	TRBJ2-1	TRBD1	CASSLMPGTGGYNEQFF	TGTGCCAGCAGTTTAATGCCCGGGACAGGGGGGTACAATGAGCAGTTCTTC
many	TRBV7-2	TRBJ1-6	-	CASSLEAGIISPLHF	TGTGCCAGCAGCTTAGAGGCAGGGATAATATCACCCCTCCACTTT
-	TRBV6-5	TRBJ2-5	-	CASSWGWKETQYF	TGTGCCAGCAGTTGGGGGTGGAAAGAGACCCAGTACTTC
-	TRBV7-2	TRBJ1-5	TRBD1	CASSDRDQPQHF	TGTGCCAGCAGTGACAGGGATCAGCCCCAGCATTTT
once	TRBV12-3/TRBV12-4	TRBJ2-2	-	CASSLEASTGELFF	TGTGCCAGCAGTTTAGAGGCGAGCACCGGGGAGCTGTTTTTT
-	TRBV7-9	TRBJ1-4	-	CASSLWSDGEKLFF	TGTGCCAGCAGCTTGTGGTCAGACGGTGAAAAACTGTTTTTT
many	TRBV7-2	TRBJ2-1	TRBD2	CASSLNVGGGPYNEQFF	TGTGCCAGCAGCTTAAATGTGGGCGGGGGACCCTACAATGAGCAGTTCTTC
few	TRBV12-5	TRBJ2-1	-	CASGLKATSSDEQFF	TGTGCTAGTGGTTTGAAGGCTACTTCGTCCGATGAGCAGTTCTTC
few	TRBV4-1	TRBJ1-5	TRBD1	CASRPTGGINQPQHF	TGCGCCAGCAGACCCACAGGGGGCATCAATCAGCCCCAGCATTTT
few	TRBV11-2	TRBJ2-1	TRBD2	CASSLHSGGSYNEQFF	TGTGCCAGCAGCCTGCACAGCGGGGGCTCCTACAATGAGCAGTTCTTC
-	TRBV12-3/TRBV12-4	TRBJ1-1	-	CASSLMMTEAFF	TGTGCCAGCAGTTTAATGATGACTGAAGCTTTCTTT